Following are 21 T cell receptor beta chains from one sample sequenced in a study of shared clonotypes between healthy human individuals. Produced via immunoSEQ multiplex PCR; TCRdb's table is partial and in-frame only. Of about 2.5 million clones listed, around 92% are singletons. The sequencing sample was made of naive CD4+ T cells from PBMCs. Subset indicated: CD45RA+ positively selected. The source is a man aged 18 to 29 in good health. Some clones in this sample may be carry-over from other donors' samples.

The CDR3 nucleotides are TGTGCCAGCCAAGGTCGCGGGGAGCTGTTTTTT. Translating gives CASQGRGELFF. The rearrangement joins TRBV5-6 to TRBJ2-2; D is uncertain. The germline V gene encodes CDR1 SGHDT and CDR2 YYEEEE. Trimming pared 7 bases from V and 7 bases from J, leaving 8 bases between. This CDR3 contains 11 residues.

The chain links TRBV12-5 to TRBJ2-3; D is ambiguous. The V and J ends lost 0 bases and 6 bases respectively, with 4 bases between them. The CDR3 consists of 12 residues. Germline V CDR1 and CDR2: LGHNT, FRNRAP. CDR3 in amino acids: CASGLVDDTQYF. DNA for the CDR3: TGTGCTAGTGGTTTGGTAGATGATACGCAGTATTTT.

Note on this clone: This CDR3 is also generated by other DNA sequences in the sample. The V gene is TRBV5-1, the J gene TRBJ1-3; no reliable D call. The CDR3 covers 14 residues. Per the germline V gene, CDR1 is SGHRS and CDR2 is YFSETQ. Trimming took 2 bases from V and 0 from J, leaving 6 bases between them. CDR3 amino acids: CASSLGFSGNTIYF. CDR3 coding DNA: TGCGCCAGCAGCTTAGGTTTCTCTGGAAACACCATATATTTT.

The CDR3 region has the DNA TGCAGCGTCGTGACTGGGACCTCCTACAATGAGCAGTTCTTC. This sequence encodes CSVVTGTSYNEQFF. The chain links TRBV29-1 to TRBJ2-1, with D perhaps given as TRBD1 or TRBD2 (5 bases each). Trimming shortened V by 6 bases and J by 0 bases, and 12 bases separated the two germline ends. The CDR3 contains 14 residues. Germline CDR1 SQVTM, CDR2 ANQGSEA.

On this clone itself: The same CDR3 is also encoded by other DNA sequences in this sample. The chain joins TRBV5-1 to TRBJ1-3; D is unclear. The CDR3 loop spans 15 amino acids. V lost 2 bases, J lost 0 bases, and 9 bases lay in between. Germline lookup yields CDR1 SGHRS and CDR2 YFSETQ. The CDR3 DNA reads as TGCGCCAGCAGCTTATCCCCGACCTCTGGAAACACCATATATTTT. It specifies CASSLSPTSGNTIYF.

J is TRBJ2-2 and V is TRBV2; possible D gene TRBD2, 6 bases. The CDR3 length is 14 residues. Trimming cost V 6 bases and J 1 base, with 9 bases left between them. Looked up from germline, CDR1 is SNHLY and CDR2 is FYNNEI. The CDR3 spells CASRGLRNTGELFF. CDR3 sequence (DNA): TGTGCCAGCAGGGGACTCAGGAACACCGGGGAGCTGTTTTTT.

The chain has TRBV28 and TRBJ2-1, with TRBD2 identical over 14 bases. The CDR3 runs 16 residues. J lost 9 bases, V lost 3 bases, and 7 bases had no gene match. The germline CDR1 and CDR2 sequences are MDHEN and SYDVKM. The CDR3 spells CASSLGGLAGEGEQFF. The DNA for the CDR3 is TGTGCCAGCAGTTTGGGGGGACTAGCGGGAGAAGGTGAGCAGTTCTTC.

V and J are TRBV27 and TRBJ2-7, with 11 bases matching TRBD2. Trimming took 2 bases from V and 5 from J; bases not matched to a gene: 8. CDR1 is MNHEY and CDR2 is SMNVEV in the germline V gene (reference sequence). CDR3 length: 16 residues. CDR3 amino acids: CASSLVLAGGLHEQYF. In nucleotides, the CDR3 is TGTGCCAGCAGTTTAGTTCTAGCGGGAGGTCTCCACGAGCAGTACTTC.

The CDR3 DNA reads TGTGCCAGCAGCCCCCCCCGGACTAGCGGAGAATACAATGAGCAGTTCTTC. Translating gives CASSPPRTSGEYNEQFF. The rearrangement joins TRBV7-6 to TRBJ2-1, with TRBD2 matching over 10 bases. The V and J ends lost 5 bases and 4 bases, in that order; junction bases with no gene match: 11. This CDR3 has 17 amino acids. Looked up from germline, CDR1 is SGHVS and CDR2 is FNYEAQ. Full variable domain (remainder filled in from reference TRBV7-6 and TRBJ2-1): GAGVSQSPRYKVTKRGQDVALRCDPISGHVSLYWYRQALGQGPEFLTYFNYEAQQDKSGLPNDRFSAERPEGSISTLTIQRTEQRDSAMYRCASSPPRTSGEYNEQFFGPGTRLTVL.

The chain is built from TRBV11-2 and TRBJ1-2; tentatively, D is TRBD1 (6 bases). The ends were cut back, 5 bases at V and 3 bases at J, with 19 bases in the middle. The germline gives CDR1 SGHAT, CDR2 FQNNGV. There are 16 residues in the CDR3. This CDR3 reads CASSPRAGGKDYGYTF. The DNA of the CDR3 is TGTGCCAGCAGCCCCCGAGCCGGGGGCAAGGACTATGGCTACACCTTC. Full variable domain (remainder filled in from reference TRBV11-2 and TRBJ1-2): EAGVAQSPRYKIIEKRQSVAFWCNPISGHATLYWYQQILGQGPKLLIQFQNNGVVDDSQLPKDRFSAERLKGVDSTLKIQPAKLEDSAVYLCASSPRAGGKDYGYTFGSGTRLTVV.

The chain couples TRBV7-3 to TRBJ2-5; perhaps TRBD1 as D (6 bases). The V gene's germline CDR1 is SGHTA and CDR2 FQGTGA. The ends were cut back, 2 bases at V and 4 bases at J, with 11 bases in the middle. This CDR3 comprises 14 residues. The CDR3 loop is CASSLGTFGETQYF. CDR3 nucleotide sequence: TGTGCCAGCAGCTTAGGGACATTCGGAGAGACCCAGTACTTC.

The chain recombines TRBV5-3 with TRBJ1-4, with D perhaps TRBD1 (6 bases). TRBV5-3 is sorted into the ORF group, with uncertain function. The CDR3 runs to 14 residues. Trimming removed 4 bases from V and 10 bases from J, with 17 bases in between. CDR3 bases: TGTGCCAGAAGCCCCGGGGACATGAATCGAAAACTGTTTTTT. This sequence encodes CARSPGDMNRKLFF.

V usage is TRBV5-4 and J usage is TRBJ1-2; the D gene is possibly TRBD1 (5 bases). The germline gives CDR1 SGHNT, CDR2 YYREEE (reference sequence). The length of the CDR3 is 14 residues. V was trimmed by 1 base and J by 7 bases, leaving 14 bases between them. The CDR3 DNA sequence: TGTGCCAGCAGCTTGCTGGGGGGTCAGGTTGGCTACACCTTC. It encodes CASSLLGGQVGYTF.

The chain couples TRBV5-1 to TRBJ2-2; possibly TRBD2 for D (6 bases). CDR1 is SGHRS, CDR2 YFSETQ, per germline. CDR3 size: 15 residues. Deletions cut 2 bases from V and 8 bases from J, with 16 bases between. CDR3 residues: CASSFLAQEGGELFF. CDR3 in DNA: TGCGCCAGCAGCTTCCTGGCCCAGGAGGGGGGGGAGCTGTTTTTT.

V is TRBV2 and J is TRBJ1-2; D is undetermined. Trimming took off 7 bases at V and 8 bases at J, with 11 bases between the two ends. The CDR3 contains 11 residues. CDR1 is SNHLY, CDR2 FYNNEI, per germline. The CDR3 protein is CASTRSGGYTF. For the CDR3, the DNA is TGTGCCAGCACGAGAAGTGGGGGCTACACCTTC.

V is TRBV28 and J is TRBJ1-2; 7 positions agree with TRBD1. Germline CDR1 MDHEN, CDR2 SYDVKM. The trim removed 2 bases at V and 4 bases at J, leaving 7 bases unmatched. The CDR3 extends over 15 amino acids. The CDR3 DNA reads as TGTGCCAGCAGTTTAACGGGACAGACGCTCTATGGCTACACCTTC. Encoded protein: CASSLTGQTLYGYTF.

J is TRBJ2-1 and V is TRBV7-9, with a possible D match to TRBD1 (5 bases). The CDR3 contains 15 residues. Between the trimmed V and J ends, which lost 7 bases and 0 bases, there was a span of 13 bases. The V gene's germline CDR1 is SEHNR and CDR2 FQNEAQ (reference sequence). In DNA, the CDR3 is TGTGCCAGCATCCAGGGCGGTGGCTCCTACAATGAGCAGTTCTTC. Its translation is CASIQGGGSYNEQFF.

The CDR3 loop reads CASSPGAAGAGYNEQFF. CDR3 nucleotide sequence: TGTGCCAGCAGCCCTGGTGCAGCGGGAGCAGGGTACAATGAGCAGTTCTTC. The V call is TRBV7-2, the J call TRBJ2-1, with TRBD2 identical over 8 bases. CDR3 length equals 17 residues. V lost 5 bases, J lost 4 bases, and 13 bases stayed unmatched. CDR1 is SGHTA, CDR2 FQGNSA, per germline.

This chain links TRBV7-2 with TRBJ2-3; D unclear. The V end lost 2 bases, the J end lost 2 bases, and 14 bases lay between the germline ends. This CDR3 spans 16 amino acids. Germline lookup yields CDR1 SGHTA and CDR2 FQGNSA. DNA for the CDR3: TGTGCCAGCAGCTTAAGGGCTGGCAGATACACAGATACGCAGTATTTT. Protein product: CASSLRAGRYTDTQYF.

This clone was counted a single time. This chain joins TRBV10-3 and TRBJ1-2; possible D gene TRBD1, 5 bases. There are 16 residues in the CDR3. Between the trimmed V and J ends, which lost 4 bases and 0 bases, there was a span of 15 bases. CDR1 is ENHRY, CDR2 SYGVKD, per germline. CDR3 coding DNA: TGTGCCATCAGTGGGGCCGGAGTGACAGCTAACTATGGCTACACCTTC. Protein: CAISGAGVTANYGYTF.

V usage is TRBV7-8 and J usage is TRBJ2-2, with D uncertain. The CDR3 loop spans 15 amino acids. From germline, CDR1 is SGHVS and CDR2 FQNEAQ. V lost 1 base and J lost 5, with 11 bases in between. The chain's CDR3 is CASSLVLSRTGELFF. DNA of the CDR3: TGTGCCAGCAGCTTAGTTCTCTCTCGGACCGGGGAGCTGTTTTTT.